This T cell receptor beta chain appears in the sequencing data of a study of shared clonotypes between healthy human individuals. Here immunoSEQ multiplex PCR was the method, and the copy in TCRdb shows in-frame clones only, minus some. The repertoire has roughly 2 million clones, 85% to 95% of them found once; the top ten carry about 1.1%. Trimming pared 2 bases from V and 5 bases from J, leaving 11 bases between. In germline, CDR1 is SGHRS, CDR2 YFSETQ. The CDR3 has 13 residues. Terminally differentiated effector memory CD45RA+ cells were excluded by CCR7 positive selection of CD45RO-negative cells.

V and J are TRBV5-1 and TRBJ2-7; D tentatively fits TRBD1 or TRBD2 (5 bases each). This receptor was identified in a man in his late teens or twenties in good health. The sequencing input was naive CD8+ T cells sorted from blood. CDR3 protein: CASSFQGVDEQYF. CDR3 nucleotide sequence: TGCGCCAGCAGCTTCCAGGGAGTAGACGAGCAGTACTTC.